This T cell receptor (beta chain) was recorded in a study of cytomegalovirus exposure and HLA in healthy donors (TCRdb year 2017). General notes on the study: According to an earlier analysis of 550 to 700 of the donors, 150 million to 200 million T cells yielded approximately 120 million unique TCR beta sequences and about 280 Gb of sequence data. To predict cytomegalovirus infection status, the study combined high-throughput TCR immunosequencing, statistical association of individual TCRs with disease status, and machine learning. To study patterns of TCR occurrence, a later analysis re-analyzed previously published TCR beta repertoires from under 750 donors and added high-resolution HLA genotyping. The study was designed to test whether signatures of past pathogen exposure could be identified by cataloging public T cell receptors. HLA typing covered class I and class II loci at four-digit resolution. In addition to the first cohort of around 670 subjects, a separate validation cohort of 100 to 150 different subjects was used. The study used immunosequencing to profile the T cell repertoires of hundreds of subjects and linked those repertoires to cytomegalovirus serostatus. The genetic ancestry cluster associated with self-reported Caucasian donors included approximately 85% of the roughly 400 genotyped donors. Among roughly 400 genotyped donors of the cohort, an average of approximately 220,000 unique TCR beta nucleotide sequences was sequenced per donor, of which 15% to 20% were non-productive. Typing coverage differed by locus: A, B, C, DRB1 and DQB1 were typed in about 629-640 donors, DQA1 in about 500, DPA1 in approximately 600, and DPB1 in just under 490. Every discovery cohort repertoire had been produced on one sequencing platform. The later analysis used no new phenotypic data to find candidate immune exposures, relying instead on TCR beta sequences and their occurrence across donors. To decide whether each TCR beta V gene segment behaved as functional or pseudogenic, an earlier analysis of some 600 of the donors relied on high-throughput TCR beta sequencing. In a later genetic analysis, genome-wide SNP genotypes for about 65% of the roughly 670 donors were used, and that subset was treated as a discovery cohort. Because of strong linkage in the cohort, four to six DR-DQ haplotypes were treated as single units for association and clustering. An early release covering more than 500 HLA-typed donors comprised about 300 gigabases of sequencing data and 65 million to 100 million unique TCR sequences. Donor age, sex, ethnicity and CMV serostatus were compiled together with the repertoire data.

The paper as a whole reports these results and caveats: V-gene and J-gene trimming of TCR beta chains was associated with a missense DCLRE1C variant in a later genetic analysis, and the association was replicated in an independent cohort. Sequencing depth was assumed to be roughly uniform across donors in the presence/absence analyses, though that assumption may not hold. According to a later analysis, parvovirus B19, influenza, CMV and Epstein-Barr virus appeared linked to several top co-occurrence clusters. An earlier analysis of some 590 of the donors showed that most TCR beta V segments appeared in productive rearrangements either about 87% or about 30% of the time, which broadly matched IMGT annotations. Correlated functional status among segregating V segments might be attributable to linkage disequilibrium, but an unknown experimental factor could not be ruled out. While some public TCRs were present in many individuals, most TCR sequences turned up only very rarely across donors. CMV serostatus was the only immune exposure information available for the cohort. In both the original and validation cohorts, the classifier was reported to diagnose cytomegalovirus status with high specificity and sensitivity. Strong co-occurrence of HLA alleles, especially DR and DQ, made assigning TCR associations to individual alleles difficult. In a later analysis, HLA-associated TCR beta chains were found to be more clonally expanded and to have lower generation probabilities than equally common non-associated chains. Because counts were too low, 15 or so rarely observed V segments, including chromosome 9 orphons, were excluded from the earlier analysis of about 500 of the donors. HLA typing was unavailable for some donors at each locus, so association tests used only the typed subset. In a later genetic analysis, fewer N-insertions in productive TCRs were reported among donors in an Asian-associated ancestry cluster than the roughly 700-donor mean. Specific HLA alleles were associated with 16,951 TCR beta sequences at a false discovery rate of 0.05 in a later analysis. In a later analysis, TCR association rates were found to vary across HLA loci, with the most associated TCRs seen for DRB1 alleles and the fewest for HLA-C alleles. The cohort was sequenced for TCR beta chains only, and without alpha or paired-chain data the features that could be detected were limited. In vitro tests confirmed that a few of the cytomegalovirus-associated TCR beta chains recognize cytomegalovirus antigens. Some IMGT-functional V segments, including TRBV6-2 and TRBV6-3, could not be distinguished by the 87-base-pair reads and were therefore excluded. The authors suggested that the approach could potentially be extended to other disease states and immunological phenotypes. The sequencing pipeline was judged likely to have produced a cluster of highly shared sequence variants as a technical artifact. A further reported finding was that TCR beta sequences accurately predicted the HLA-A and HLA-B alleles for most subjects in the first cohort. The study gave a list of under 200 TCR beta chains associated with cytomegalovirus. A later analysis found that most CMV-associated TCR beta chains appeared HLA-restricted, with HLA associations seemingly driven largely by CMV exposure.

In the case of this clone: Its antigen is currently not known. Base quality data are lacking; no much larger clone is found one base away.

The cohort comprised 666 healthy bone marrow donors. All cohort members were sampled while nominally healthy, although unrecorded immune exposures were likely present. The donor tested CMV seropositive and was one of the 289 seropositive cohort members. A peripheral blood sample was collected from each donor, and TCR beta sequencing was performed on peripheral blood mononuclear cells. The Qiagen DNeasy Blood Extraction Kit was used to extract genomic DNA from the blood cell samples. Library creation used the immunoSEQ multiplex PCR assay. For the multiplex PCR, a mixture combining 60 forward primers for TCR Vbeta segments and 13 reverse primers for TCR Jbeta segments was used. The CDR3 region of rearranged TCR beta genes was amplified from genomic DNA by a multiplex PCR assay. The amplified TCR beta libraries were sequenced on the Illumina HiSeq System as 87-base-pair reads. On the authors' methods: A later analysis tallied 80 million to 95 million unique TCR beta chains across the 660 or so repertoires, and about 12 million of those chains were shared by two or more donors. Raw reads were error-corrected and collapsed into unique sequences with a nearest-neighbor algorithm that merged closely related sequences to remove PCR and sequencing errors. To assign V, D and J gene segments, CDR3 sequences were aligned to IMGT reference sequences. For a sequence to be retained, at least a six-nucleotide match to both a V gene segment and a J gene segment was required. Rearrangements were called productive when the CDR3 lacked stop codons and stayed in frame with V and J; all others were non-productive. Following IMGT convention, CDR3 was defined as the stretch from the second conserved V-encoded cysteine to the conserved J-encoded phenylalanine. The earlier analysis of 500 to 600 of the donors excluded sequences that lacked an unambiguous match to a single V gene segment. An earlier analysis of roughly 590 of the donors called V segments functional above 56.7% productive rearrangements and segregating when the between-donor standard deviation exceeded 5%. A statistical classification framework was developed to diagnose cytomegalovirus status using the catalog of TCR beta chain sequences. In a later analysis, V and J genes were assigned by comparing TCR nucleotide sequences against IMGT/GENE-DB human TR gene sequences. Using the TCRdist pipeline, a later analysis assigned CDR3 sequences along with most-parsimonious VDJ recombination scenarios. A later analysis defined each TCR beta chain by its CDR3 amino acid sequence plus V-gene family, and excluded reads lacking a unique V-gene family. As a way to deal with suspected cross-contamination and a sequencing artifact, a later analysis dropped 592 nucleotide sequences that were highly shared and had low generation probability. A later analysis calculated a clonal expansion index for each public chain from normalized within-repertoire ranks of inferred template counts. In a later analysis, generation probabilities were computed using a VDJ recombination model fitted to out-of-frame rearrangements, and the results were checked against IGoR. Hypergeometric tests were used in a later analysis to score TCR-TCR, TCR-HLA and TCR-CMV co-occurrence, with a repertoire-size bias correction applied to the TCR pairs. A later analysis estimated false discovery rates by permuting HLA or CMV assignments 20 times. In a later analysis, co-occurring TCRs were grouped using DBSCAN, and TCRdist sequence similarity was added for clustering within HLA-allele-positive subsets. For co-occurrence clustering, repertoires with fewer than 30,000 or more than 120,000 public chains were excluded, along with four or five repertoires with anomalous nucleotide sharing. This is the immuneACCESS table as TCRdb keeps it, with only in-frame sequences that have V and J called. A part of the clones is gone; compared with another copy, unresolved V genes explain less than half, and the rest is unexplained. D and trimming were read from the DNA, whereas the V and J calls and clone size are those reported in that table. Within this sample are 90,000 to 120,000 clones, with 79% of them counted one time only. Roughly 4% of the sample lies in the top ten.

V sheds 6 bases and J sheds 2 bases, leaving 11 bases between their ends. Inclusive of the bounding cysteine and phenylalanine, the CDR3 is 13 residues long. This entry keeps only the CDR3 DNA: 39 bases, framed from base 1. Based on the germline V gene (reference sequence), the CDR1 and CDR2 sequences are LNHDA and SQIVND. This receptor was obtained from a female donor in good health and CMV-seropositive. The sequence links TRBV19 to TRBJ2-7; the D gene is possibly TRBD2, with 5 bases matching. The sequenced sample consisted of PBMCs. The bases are TGTGCCAGTAGCCTGGACGGGACCTACGAGCAGTACTTC. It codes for CASSLDGTYEQYF.